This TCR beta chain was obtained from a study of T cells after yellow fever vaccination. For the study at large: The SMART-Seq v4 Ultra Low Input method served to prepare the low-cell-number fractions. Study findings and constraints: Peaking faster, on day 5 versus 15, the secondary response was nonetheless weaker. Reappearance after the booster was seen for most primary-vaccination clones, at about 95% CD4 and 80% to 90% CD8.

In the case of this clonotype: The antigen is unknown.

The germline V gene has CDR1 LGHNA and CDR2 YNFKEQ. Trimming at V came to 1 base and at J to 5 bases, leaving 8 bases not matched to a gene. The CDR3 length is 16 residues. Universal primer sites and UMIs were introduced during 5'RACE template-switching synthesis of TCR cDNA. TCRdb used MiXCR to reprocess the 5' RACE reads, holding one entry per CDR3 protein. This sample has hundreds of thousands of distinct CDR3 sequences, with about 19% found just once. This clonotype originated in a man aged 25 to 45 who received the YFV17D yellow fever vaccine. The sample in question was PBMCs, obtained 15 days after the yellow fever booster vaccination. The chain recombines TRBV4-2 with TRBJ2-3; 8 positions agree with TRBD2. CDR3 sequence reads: CASSQVSAGVVDTQYF. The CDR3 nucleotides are TGTGCCAGCAGCCAAGTCTCAGCGGGAGTGGTAGATACGCAGTATTTT.